The entry that follows covers one T cell receptor beta chain sequence. The sample originates from a study of blood T cell repertoires in COVID-19. Looking at the study overall: In each case, the material was cDNA or gDNA derived from T cells, B-cell-depleted T cells, or PBMCs.

Here immunoSEQ multiplex PCR was the method, and the copy in TCRdb shows in-frame clones only, minus some. The data hold approximately 350,000 clones, with 87% observed a single time. The CDR3 is 14 residues long. V shed 4 bases and J shed 1 base, with 10 bases lying between them. Germline V gene data show CDR1 as SNHLY and CDR2 as FYNNEI. This sequence was found in a woman in her twenties or thirties who had recovered from COVID-19. The chain links TRBV2 to TRBJ2-5; the D gene is possibly TRBD2 (6 bases). The sequenced sample was PBMCs or T cells enriched from blood (not recorded which). CDR3: CASSGGDGQETQYF. DNA of the CDR3: TGTGCCAGCAGTGGGGGGGACGGCCAAGAGACCCAGTACTTC.